This TCR beta chain comes out of a study of shared clonotypes between healthy human individuals. Every subset's genomic DNA went evenly onto several immunoSEQ plates. Repertoires were generated with immunoSEQ multiplex PCR, while TCRdb's copy carries only in-frame clones and drops some. Of around 650,000 clones detected, roughly 96% appear once; the ten largest clones hold 0.11%. Terminally differentiated effector memory CD45RA+ cells were excluded from the naive CD8 cells, which were CD45RO-negative and positively selected for CCR7. Germline loops: CDR1 SGHDN, CDR2 FVKESK. V was clipped by 2 bases and J by 9 bases, with 13 bases between them. This CDR3 region has 13 residues.

The chain uses TRBV14 and TRBJ2-5; tentative D call: TRBD2 (6 bases). The source of this sequence is a woman aged 25 to 39 in good health. The sequencing input was naive CD8+ T cells sorted from blood. This CDR3 reads CASSQFWTGAQYF. Here the CDR3 DNA reads TGTGCCAGCAGCCAATTCTGGACGGGGGCCCAGTACTTC.